The clone carrying this T cell receptor (beta chain) was seen many times. Its target is unknown. The V gene's germline CDR1 is DFQATT and CDR2 SNEGSKA (reference sequence). The length of the CDR3 is 14 residues. The V gene end was trimmed by 4 bases and the J gene end by 4 bases; junction bases not matched to a gene: 6. Separate cDNA molecules each had unique molecular identifiers attached to them. TCRdb ran MiXCR on the 5' RACE reads and lists one entry per CDR3 protein. The sample lists tens of thousands of distinct CDR3 sequences, around 3% occurring once. The sample originates from a study of early T cells in non-severe SARS-CoV-2 infection. For the study at large: Unpaired chains resulted from sequencing bulk RNA of unsorted whole blood.

Study-level points and caveats: VDJdb-based annotation leaned toward anti-spike CD8 responses and missed private and CD4 specificities.

Sequencing was done on a sample of whole blood. The chain is built from TRBV20-1 and TRBJ1-5, with 8 bases aligning to TRBD1. This TCR was recovered from an adult who was a healthcare worker with PCR-confirmed SARS-CoV-2 infection or an uninfected control (not recorded which). CDR3 nucleotide sequence: TGCAGTGCTAAAGGACAGGGACAAAATCAGCCCCAGCATTTT. It codes for CSAKGQGQNQPQHF.